A selection of T cell receptor beta chains follows, all from one sample in a study of T cell repertoires in ileal Crohn's disease. Data came from immunoSEQ multiplex PCR; TCRdb stores just in-frame clones and leaves some out. The sample contains roughly 5,300 clones, 78% of which appear only once. The sequenced sample consisted of ileal tissue. The receptors derive from an adult with Crohn's disease. Both conserved end residues are part of each CDR3. The order of the fields is V gene, clone size, D gene, J gene, CDR3 protein, CDR3 DNA. D genes are given only for firm matches. Size tells how often a clone was seen (once, few, many) or the class of an expanded clone, and some rows leave it out.

>TRBV5-1|.|.|TRBJ2-7
CASSLPDGYYEQYF
TGCGCCAGCAGCTTACCGGACGGATACTACGAGCAGTACTTC
>TRBV18|once|.|TRBJ1-1
CASSLQGGTEAFF
TGTGCCAGCTCACTCCAGGGTGGAACTGAAGCTTTCTTT
>TRBV7-2|.|.|TRBJ1-2
CASSFTNNYGYTF
TGTGCCAGCAGCTTCACAAATAACTATGGCTACACCTTC
>TRBV11-2|.|.|TRBJ2-7
CASSLMSGAYEQYF
TGTGCCAGCAGCTTAATGTCAGGGGCCTACGAGCAGTACTTC
>TRBV11-2|once|.|TRBJ1-1
CASSPRQRITWTTEAFF
TGTGCCAGCAGCCCACGACAGAGAATTACATGGACCACTGAAGCTTTCTTT
>TRBV19|few|TRBD1|TRBJ1-2
CASSPRDRGNYGYTF
TGTGCCAGTAGTCCCCGTGACAGGGGTAACTATGGCTACACCTTC
>TRBV5-1|.|.|TRBJ2-3
CASSTNPGYTTDTQYF
TGCGCCAGCAGCACAAATCCAGGGTATACGACAGATACGCAGTATTTT
>TRBV27|.|.|TRBJ2-7
CASSLSTGYFEQYF
TGTGCCAGCAGTTTATCGACTGGTTATTTCGAGCAGTACTTC
>TRBV7-3|few|.|TRBJ2-2
CASSPQEPPNTGELFF
TGTGCCAGCAGCCCACAAGAGCCCCCGAACACCGGGGAGCTGTTTTTT
>TRBV11-2|.|.|TRBJ2-3
CASSLITDTQYF
TGTGCCAGCAGCTTAATCACAGATACGCAGTATTTT
>TRBV4-3|.|.|TRBJ1-5
CASSQEGAGWPQHF
TGCGCCAGCAGCCAAGAAGGAGCGGGTTGGCCCCAGCATTTT
>TRBV18|.|TRBD1|TRBJ1-2
CASSPNLDRGHLYGYTF
TGTGCCAGCTCACCTAACCTGGACAGGGGGCATCTCTATGGCTACACCTTC
>TRBV5-1|.|.|TRBJ1-2
CASSPDANTNYGYTF
TGCGCCAGCAGCCCAGACGCGAACACTAACTATGGCTACACCTTC
>TRBV6-5|.|TRBD1|TRBJ2-7
CASRPPGQGSEQYF
TGTGCCAGCAGGCCCCCGGGACAGGGATCCGAGCAGTACTTC
>TRBV6-4|.|TRBD1|TRBJ2-3
CASSEWGGQGSADTQYF
TGTGCCAGCAGTGAATGGGGGGGACAGGGGAGCGCAGATACGCAGTATTTT
>TRBV18|.|TRBD2|TRBJ2-7
CASSPFGGGSYEQYF
TGTGCCAGCTCACCATTCGGGGGGGGCTCCTACGAGCAGTACTTC
>TRBV7-7|.|.|TRBJ1-4
CASSLASNEKLFF
TGTGCCAGCAGCTTAGCCAGTAATGAAAAACTGTTTTTT
>TRBV11-1|.|.|TRBJ2-7
CASSLAGKAYEQYF
TGTGCCAGCAGCTTAGCAGGGAAGGCCTACGAGCAGTACTTC
>TRBV7-2|.|TRBD1|TRBJ1-3
CASSLAGQGANTIYF
TGTGCCAGCAGCTTAGCGGGACAGGGGGCAAACACCATATATTTT
>TRBV7-8|.|TRBD1|TRBJ1-1
CASRKVDRGNTEAFF
TGTGCCAGCAGAAAAGTGGACAGGGGGAACACTGAAGCTTTCTTT
>TRBV6-5|few|.|TRBJ2-7
CASSYRPTHEQYF
TGTGCCAGCAGTTATAGACCCACTCACGAGCAGTACTTC
>TRBV29-1|.|.|TRBJ1-2
CSAGRRNYGYTF
TGCAGCGCTGGACGACGGAACTATGGCTACACCTTC
>TRBV14|once|TRBD2|TRBJ2-6
CASSPRGGTGANVLTF
TGTGCCAGCAGCCCCCGGGGAGGGACTGGGGCCAACGTCCTGACTTTC
>TRBV7-9|.|.|TRBJ1-3
CASSRQNSGNTIYF
TGTGCCAGCAGCCGACAGAACTCTGGAAACACCATATATTTT
>TRBV9|.|TRBD2|TRBJ2-2
CASSTLSGGVTGELFF
TGTGCCAGCAGCACCCTTAGCGGGGGAGTTACCGGGGAGCTGTTTTTT
>TRBV7-8|.|.|TRBJ1-2
CASSRTRGAYGYTF
TGTGCCAGCAGTCGAACTAGGGGGGCCTATGGCTACACCTTC
>TRBV7-6|.|.|TRBJ1-5
CASSLVNSPVEPQHF
TGTGCCAGCAGCTTAGTAAACAGCCCAGTTGAGCCCCAGCATTTT
>TRBV7-3|.|TRBD2|TRBJ2-2
CASSQGTAAGGTGELFF
TGTGCCAGCAGCCAGGGTACCGCAGCGGGGGGCACCGGGGAGCTGTTTTTT
>TRBV29-1|few|.|TRBJ2-7
CSVVDQRSRTYEQYF
TGCAGCGTTGTAGATCAGAGGAGTCGCACCTACGAGCAGTACTTC
>TRBV5-4|.|.|TRBJ2-1
CASSLAGQINEQFF
TGTGCCAGCAGCTTGGCCGGGCAGATCAATGAGCAGTTCTTC
>TRBV10-3|.|TRBD1|TRBJ1-1
CAISPQGLSEAFF
TGTGCCATCAGTCCACAGGGGCTATCTGAAGCTTTCTTT
>TRBV9|.|TRBD1|TRBJ2-2
CASSVGQGYTGELFF
TGTGCCAGCAGCGTAGGACAGGGCTACACCGGGGAGCTGTTTTTT
>TRBV2|.|TRBD1|TRBJ1-2
CASSDGTGYGYTF
TGTGCCAGCAGTGATGGGACAGGGTATGGCTACACCTTC
>TRBV15|.|TRBD1|TRBJ1-2
CATRISGTGNGYTF
TGTGCCACCAGAATATCCGGGACAGGGAATGGCTACACCTTC
>TRBV28|.|.|TRBJ1-2
CASSLGFNYGYTF
TGTGCCAGCAGTTTAGGGTTTAACTATGGCTACACCTTC
>TRBV9|.|TRBD2|TRBJ2-7
CASSMGTSRSLEQYF
TGTGCCAGCAGTATGGGGACTAGCCGTTCCCTGGAGCAGTACTTC
>TRBV6-6|.|.|TRBJ1-1
CASTTTGQGKGTEAFF
TGTGCCAGCACCACAACAGGGCAGGGGAAGGGCACTGAAGCTTTCTTT
>TRBV5-1|.|.|TRBJ2-7
CASSPGSYEQYF
TGCGCCAGCAGCCCCGGGAGCTACGAGCAGTACTTC
>TRBV6-5|.|TRBD1|TRBJ1-2
CASSSLQGAPYGYTF
TGTGCCAGCAGCTCTCTACAGGGGGCCCCCTATGGCTACACCTTC
>TRBV6-6|few|.|TRBJ2-5
CASSYPPRWETQYF
TGTGCCAGCAGTTACCCACCTCGCTGGGAGACCCAGTACTTC
>TRBV25-1|once|.|TRBJ2-1
CASSAPSLHEYNEQFF
TGTGCCAGCAGTGCCCCGTCCCTTCACGAATACAATGAGCAGTTCTTC
>TRBV19|.|.|TRBJ2-3
CASSLGGSTDTQYF
TGTGCCAGTAGTCTCGGCGGTAGCACAGATACGCAGTATTTT
>TRBV6-4|.|.|TRBJ1-2
CASSFDRTLNYGYTF
TGTGCCAGCAGTTTCGACAGGACCTTAAACTATGGCTACACCTTC
>TRBV7-2|.|TRBD1|TRBJ2-6
CASSSRGQGSGANVLTF
TGTGCCAGCAGCTCACGTGGACAGGGATCAGGGGCCAACGTCCTGACTTTC
>TRBV7-6|.|.|TRBJ1-6
CASSLRVSNSPLHF
TGTGCCAGCAGCTTAAGAGTGTCTAATTCACCCCTCCACTTT
>TRBV25-1|.|.|TRBJ1-2
CASSEYTGRGYGYTF
TGTGCCAGCAGTGAATATACGGGACGGGGCTATGGCTACACCTTC